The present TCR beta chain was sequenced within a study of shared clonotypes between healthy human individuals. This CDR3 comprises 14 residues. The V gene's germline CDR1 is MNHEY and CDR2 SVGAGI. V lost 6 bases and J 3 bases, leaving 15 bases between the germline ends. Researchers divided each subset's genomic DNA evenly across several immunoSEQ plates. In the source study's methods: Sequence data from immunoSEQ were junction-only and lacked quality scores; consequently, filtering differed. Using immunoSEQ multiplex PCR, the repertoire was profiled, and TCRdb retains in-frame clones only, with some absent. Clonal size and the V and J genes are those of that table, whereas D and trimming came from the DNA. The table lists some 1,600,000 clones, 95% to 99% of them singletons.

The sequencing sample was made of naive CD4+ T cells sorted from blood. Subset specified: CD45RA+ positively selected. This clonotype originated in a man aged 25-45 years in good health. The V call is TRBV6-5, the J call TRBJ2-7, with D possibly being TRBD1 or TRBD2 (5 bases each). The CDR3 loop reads CASSYTGTGYEQYF. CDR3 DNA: TGTGCCAGCAGCTACACCGGGACGGGCTACGAGCAGTACTTC.